This record looks at one T cell receptor (beta chain) sequence and its context. Per the study methods: Amplification with reference gene primers provided the estimates of nucleated cell counts. Repertoires were generated with immunoSEQ multiplex PCR, while TCRdb's copy carries only in-frame clones and drops some. V and J calls and clone size are copied from that table; D and trimming were computed from the DNA. This sample yields roughly 330,000 clones, of which approximately 90% are seen a single time; 4% belongs to the top ten. This entry belongs to a study of blood T cell repertoires in COVID-19. Study details: Acute and convalescent COVID-19 samples came from the United States, Italy and Spain. The cDNA or gDNA used as material had been derived from T cells, B-cell-depleted T cells, or PBMCs.

Per germline, CDR1 MNHNY and CDR2 SVGAGI (reference sequence). CDR3 length: 13 amino acids. V shed 6 bases and J shed 2 bases, with 10 bases lying between them. The origin of this receptor is a woman between 50 and 59 years old with active or convalescent COVID-19. The sample consisted of peripheral blood. The gene calls are TRBV6-6 and TRBJ1-2; weak D call: TRBD1 (6 bases). The CDR3 protein is CASRRTENYGYTF. The CDR3 DNA follows: TGTGCCAGCAGACGGACAGAGAACTATGGCTACACCTTC.